The 17 T cell receptor beta chains given below trace back to one sample, sequenced in a study of cytomegalovirus exposure and HLA in healthy donors. The primer mix had 60 Vbeta and 13 Jbeta primers. Only in-frame clones appear in the TCRdb table, and some are missing; sequencing was by immunoSEQ multiplex PCR. The sample has over 100,000 clones; 81% are singletons. The sequencing input was PBMCs. The receptor set was obtained from a young woman in good health and CMV-seronegative.

This rearrangement joins TRBV7-9 to TRBJ2-1; D gene uncertain. Trimming pared 3 bases from V and 6 bases from J, leaving 9 bases between. The germline gives CDR1 SEHNR, CDR2 FQNEAQ (reference sequence). The CDR3 is 13 residues long. The CDR3 is CASSLPQLNEQFF. CDR3 coding DNA: TGTGCCAGCAGCTTGCCCCAACTCAATGAGCAGTTCTTC.

This clone turned up a few times. This chain connects TRBV5-1 to TRBJ2-1; 10 bases align to TRBD2. Losses at the gene ends were 7 bases for V and 5 bases for J; bases not matched to a gene: 6. Germline V gives CDR1 SGHRS, CDR2 YFSETQ. The CDR3 extends over 14 amino acids. CDR3 in DNA: TGCGCCAGCGCAAAGCGGGAGGGTAACAATGAGCAGTTCTTC. Translated: CASAKREGNNEQFF.

This chain connects TRBV2 to TRBJ2-7, with 9 bases matching TRBD2. Germline CDR1 reads SNHLY; CDR2 reads FYNNEI. The CDR3 consists of 14 residues. Unmatched junction bases numbered 3, after V lost 2 bases and J lost 4 bases. As DNA, the CDR3 is TGTGCCAGCAGTGAACTAGCGGGACCTTACGAGCAGTACTTC. As protein: CASSELAGPYEQYF.

This rearrangement joins TRBV4-2 to TRBJ1-3, with 10 bases lining up with TRBD1. V lost 2 bases and J lost 5; bases outside the gene matches: 9. The germline V gene has CDR1 LGHNA and CDR2 YNFKEQ. The length of the CDR3 is 17 residues. CDR3 nucleotides: TGTGCCAGCAGCCAACGTTCCGGGACAGGGGACCGAAACACCATATATTTT. Its protein is CASSQRSGTGDRNTIYF.

J is TRBJ1-4 and V is TRBV19; 8 bases agree with TRBD1. V shed 3 bases and J 7 bases; nucleotides not matched to a gene: 4. Germline CDR1 LNHDA, CDR2 SQIVND (reference sequence). The CDR3 length is 14 residues. The CDR3 reads CASSIDRGSEKLFF. The CDR3 DNA is TGTGCCAGTAGTATCGACAGGGGTAGTGAAAAACTGTTTTTT.

The chain combines TRBV5-1 with TRBJ2-5; 13 positions agree with TRBD2. Germline values: CDR1 SGHRS, CDR2 YFSETQ. The CDR3 is 17 amino acids. V trimming: 4 bases; J trimming: 5 bases; junction bases outside the gene matches: 11. CDR3 nucleotides: TGCGCCAGCAGCCCGAGGGGGACTAGCGGGGTAGTGGAGACCCAGTACTTC. Protein sequence: CASSPRGTSGVVETQYF.

The V call is TRBV30, the J call TRBJ1-1; 9 bases are a match to TRBD1. This CDR3 is built from 14 residues. V shed 5 bases and J 11 bases; nucleotides not matched to a gene: 15. Germline lookup yields CDR1 GTSNPN and CDR2 SVGIG (reference sequence). The CDR3 region is CAWGQGPGPGPAFF. CDR3 in DNA: TGTGCCTGGGGACAGGGGCCGGGGCCAGGCCCGGCTTTCTTT.

In this sample, this clone turned up a few times. The rearrangement uses TRBV7-2 and TRBJ2-3; 11 nucleotides align to TRBD2. This CDR3 spans 14 amino acids. Germline V gene sequence: CDR1 SGHTA, CDR2 FQGNSA. The trim removed 5 bases at V and 6 bases at J, leaving 4 bases unmatched. The CDR3 bases are TGTGCCAGCAGCGCAAGGACTAGCGGGGATACGCAGTATTTT. Translating it yields CASSARTSGDTQYF.

This clone turned up a few times. The chain employs TRBV5-6 and TRBJ2-7; TRBD2 agrees at 9 bases. The CDR3 runs to 16 residues. CDR1 is SGHDT and CDR2 is YYEEEE in the germline V gene. V gave up 0 bases and J gave up 2 bases; unmatched junction bases: 6. For the CDR3, the DNA is TGTGCCAGCAGCTTGGAGGCGGGAGGGCCACCCTACGAGCAGTACTTC. As protein: CASSLEAGGPPYEQYF.

This clone occurred a few times. J is TRBJ1-6 and V is TRBV28, with D perhaps TRBD1 (5 bases). Germline CDR1 is MDHEN and CDR2 is SYDVKM. V was trimmed by 5 bases and J by 10 bases, leaving 15 bases between them. The CDR3 covers 14 residues. The DNA for the CDR3 is TGTGCCAGCAGTCCCAGGGCCTTGGGATCACCCCTCCACTTT. Residues: CASSPRALGSPLHF.

The V and J genes are TRBV28 and TRBJ2-7; TRBD1 matches 10 bases. The germline gives CDR1 MDHEN, CDR2 SYDVKM. This CDR3 is 13 amino acids long. The junction had 2 bases not matched to a gene; V was cut back by 5 bases and J by 4 bases. The CDR3 region has the DNA TGTGCCAGCAGTCGGACAGGGGGTTACGAGCAGTACTTC. It translates to CASSRTGGYEQYF.

The chain is built from TRBV5-1 and TRBJ2-5; D perhaps matches TRBD1 (5 bases). Germline V gene lookup returns CDR1 SGHRS and CDR2 YFSETQ. The CDR3 contains 16 residues. V shed 0 bases and J shed 3 bases, with 15 bases lying between them. In DNA, the CDR3 is TGCGCCAGCAGCTTGGTGTTCGGACAACCGAAAGAGACCCAGTACTTC. As protein: CASSLVFGQPKETQYF.

This chain connects TRBV19 to TRBJ2-7; D not certain. The CDR3 covers 16 residues. Germline-derived CDR1 and CDR2 are LNHDA and SQIVND (reference sequence). V lost 1 base to trimming and J lost 0 bases, with 13 bases between them. The CDR3 sequence: CASSIVGAPSSYEQYF. The DNA of the CDR3 is TGTGCCAGTAGTATAGTAGGAGCCCCCTCCTCCTACGAGCAGTACTTC.

The gene calls are TRBV4-3 and TRBJ2-2; a possible D gene is TRBD1 (5 bases). Germline CDR1 is LGHNA and CDR2 is YSLEER. V was trimmed by 0 bases and J by 5 bases, leaving 7 bases between them. The CDR3 runs to 14 residues. Here the CDR3 DNA reads TGCGCCAGCAGCCAAGACAGGGTAACCGGGGAGCTGTTTTTT. It codes for CASSQDRVTGELFF.

The CDR3 DNA follows: TGTGCCAGCAGCTTAGGGGCAGGGGGCGCCCCGAGCAATCAGCCCCAGCATTTT. Encoded protein: CASSLGAGGAPSNQPQHF. J is TRBJ1-5 and V is TRBV7-6, with 8 bases that match TRBD1. This CDR3 region has 18 residues. Trimming at V came to 1 base and at J to 1 base, leaving 9 bases not matched to a gene. Germline V gene lookup returns CDR1 SGHVS and CDR2 FNYEAQ.

The gene calls are TRBV19 and TRBJ2-3, with 8 bases aligning to TRBD1. CDR3 size: 14 residues. Losses at the gene ends were 9 bases for V and 0 bases for J; bases not matched to a gene: 5. CDR1 and CDR2 from the germline V gene are LNHDA and SQIVND (reference sequence). Here the CDR3 reads CASGRDRSTDTQYF. DNA of the CDR3: TGTGCCAGCGGCCGGGACAGGAGCACAGATACGCAGTATTTT.

The rearrangement joins TRBV9 to TRBJ2-7; 8 positions match TRBD2. Trimming at V came to 5 bases and at J to 0 bases, leaving 4 bases not matched to a gene. Germline V gene data show CDR1 as SGDLS and CDR2 as YYNGEE. There are 14 residues in the CDR3. DNA of the CDR3: TGTGCCAGCAGTGAAACTAGCGGCTCCTACGAGCAGTACTTC. Translating it yields CASSETSGSYEQYF.